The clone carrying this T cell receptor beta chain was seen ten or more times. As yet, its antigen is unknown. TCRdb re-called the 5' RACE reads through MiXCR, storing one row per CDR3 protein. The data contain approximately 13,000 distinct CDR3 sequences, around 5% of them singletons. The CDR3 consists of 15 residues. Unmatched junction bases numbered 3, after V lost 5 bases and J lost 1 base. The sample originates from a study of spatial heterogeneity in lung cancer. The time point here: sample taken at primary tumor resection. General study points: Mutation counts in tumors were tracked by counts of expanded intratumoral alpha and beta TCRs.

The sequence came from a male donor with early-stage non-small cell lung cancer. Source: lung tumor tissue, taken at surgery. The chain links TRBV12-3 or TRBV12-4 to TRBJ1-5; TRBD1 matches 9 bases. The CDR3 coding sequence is TGTGCCAGCAGTGGGGACAGGGAAAGCAATCAGCCCCAGCATTTT. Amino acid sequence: CASSGDRESNQPQHF.